This T cell receptor beta chain was captured by sequencing in a study of patients and donors after allogeneic stem cell transplantation. V was shortened by 3 bases and J by 6 bases, with 14 bases between the two germline ends. The CDR3 spans 15 residues. TCRdb reprocessed the RT-PCR reads via MiXCR and lists one record per CDR3 protein. Seen here are about 200,000 distinct CDR3 sequences, less than 45% observed once, and the top ten hold around 35%. This rearrangement joins TRBV12-3 or TRBV12-4 to TRBJ2-2; D perhaps matches TRBD1 (6 bases). Sequencing was carried out using blood, either unsorted or a sorted T cell fraction (not recorded which). This clonotype was obtained from a human donor who was either an allogeneic HSCT recipient or a stem cell or donor lymphocyte infusion donor (not recorded which). It is not recorded whose cells these are; they may come from a transplant donor. The CDR3 DNA is TGTGCCAGCAGTTTCCAACTACAGGGTCCCGGGGAGCTGTTTTTT. It is translated as CASSFQLQGPGELFF.